Presented here are 10 T cell receptor beta chains from one specimen sequenced in a study of beta chain features in type 1 diabetes. These TCRs' antigens remain unknown. Broader study findings: All four CD4+ subsets from Type 1 diabetes patients carried moderately but significantly shorter TCRB CDR3s.

Reverse transcription of all isolated RNA meant that expressed TCRB transcripts were sequenced. Assay used: immunoSEQ multiplex PCR; TCRdb lists only in-frame clones, some missing. The sample contains around 280,000 clones, around 16% of which appear only once. Sequencing was done on a sample of naive CD4+ T cells from blood. Every receptor here comes from a man aged 18 to 30 with type 1 diabetes.

The chain links TRBV10-3 to TRBJ2-1; perhaps TRBD2 as D (7 bases). V lost 8 bases, J lost 8 bases, and 25 bases lay in between. CDR1 and CDR2 from the germline V gene are ENHRY and SYGVKD. The CDR3 has 16 residues. The CDR3 nucleotides read TGTGCCATCGGGGGACGAGGGGGGGTTGACTCGGATGAGCAGTTCTTC. Protein sequence: CAIGGRGGVDSDEQFF.

The chain is built from TRBV7-9 and TRBJ1-2; D is perhaps TRBD1 (5 bases). This CDR3 region has 14 residues. CDR1 is SEHNR, CDR2 FQNEAQ, per germline (reference sequence). Trimming removed 0 bases at V and 4 bases at J, with 9 bases between. CDR3 amino acids: CASSLAQGPYGYTF. In nucleotides, the CDR3 is TGTGCCAGCAGCTTAGCGCAGGGTCCCTATGGCTACACCTTC.

V is TRBV18 and J is TRBJ2-7; 14 bases map to TRBD2. The CDR3 length is 15 residues. The germline CDR1 and CDR2 sequences are KGHSH and LQKENI. V was clipped by 10 bases and J by 7 bases; unmatched bases: 12. CDR3 residues: CATAIAGTSGREQYF. CDR3 DNA sequence: TGTGCCACCGCCATCGCGGGGACTAGCGGGAGAGAGCAGTACTTC. The full variable domain, with the rest looked up from reference TRBV18 and TRBJ2-7, is NAGVMQNPRHLVRRRGQEARLRCSPMKGHSHVYWYRQLPEEGLKFMVYLQKENIIDESGMPKERFSAEFPKEGPSILRIQQVVRGDSAAYFCATAIAGTSGREQYFGPGTRLTVT.

The CDR3 nucleotides are TGTGCCAGCAGCTTAGGACAGGGGTTGGAGCAGTACTTC. Amino acids: CASSLGQGLEQYF. The rearrangement links TRBV7-2 to TRBJ2-7, with 8 bases identical to TRBD1. The CDR3 sequence is 13 residues long. Per the germline V gene, CDR1 is SGHTA and CDR2 is FQGNSA. Germline trimming cut 1 base from V and 7 bases from J; bases unmatched to any gene: 3.

The chain joins TRBV10-3 to TRBJ2-5, with 9 positions matching TRBD1. The CDR3 runs to 14 residues. Germline V lookup: CDR1 ENHRY, CDR2 SYGVKD. V shed 4 bases and J 1 base; nucleotides not matched to a gene: 1. The CDR3 loop is CAISGTGAQETQYF. Written as DNA, the CDR3 is TGTGCCATCAGTGGGACAGGGGCCCAAGAGACCCAGTACTTC.

The DNA for the CDR3 is TGTGCCAGCAGCGCCGGGACAGGGCCGCCCTACGAGCAGTACTTC. Encoded protein: CASSAGTGPPYEQYF. The chain joins TRBV28 to TRBJ2-7, with TRBD1 identical over 9 bases. There are 15 residues in the CDR3. Germline assignment: CDR1 MDHEN and CDR2 SYDVKM. Trimming removed 6 bases from V and 2 bases from J; junction bases left unmatched: 8.

The chain is built from TRBV15 and TRBJ2-1, with D perhaps TRBD2 (7 bases). CDR3 size: 16 residues. Germline lookup yields CDR1 LNHNV and CDR2 YYDKDF (reference sequence). V lost 3 bases and J 4 bases, leaving 16 bases between the germline ends. For the CDR3, the DNA is TGTGCCACCAGCAGTGGGAGTGGGGGGGCATACAATGAGCAGTTCTTC. Amino acid sequence: CATSSGSGGAYNEQFF.

The table lists this clone with a few counts. The genes are TRBV29-1 and TRBJ1-1; D might be TRBD1 (5 bases). Trimming left V 6 bases short and J 4 bases short, with 15 bases between. Per germline, CDR1 SQVTM and CDR2 ANQGSEA. CDR3 length: 13 amino acids. CDR3 sequence reads: CSVSRQGGTEAFF. In DNA form, the CDR3 reads TGCAGCGTGAGCCGGCAGGGAGGCACTGAAGCTTTCTTT. Looking up the rest from reference TRBV29-1 and TRBJ1-1 gives the full variable domain: SAVISQKPSRDICQRGTSLTIQCQVDSQVTMMFWYRQQPGQSLTLIATANQGSEATYESGFVIDKFPISRPNLTFSTLTVSNMSPEDSSIYLCSVSRQGGTEAFFGQGTRLTVV.

This clone was seen only a few times. CDR3 sequence reads: CASSAIQTYEQYF. The CDR3 DNA reads TGTGCCAGCAGCGCGATACAGACCTACGAGCAGTACTTC. V gene TRBV5-5 combines with J gene TRBJ2-7; no clear D gene. Germline loops: CDR1 SGHKS, CDR2 YYEKEE (reference sequence). V dropped 4 bases and J dropped 2 bases, with 10 bases sitting between them. The CDR3 has 13 amino acids.

The CDR3 loop is CASRPDSRWGEQYF. The CDR3 DNA follows: TGTGCCAGCCGGCCGGACAGCCGGTGGGGCGAGCAGTACTTC. V gene TRBV5-4 combines with J gene TRBJ2-7, with D perhaps TRBD1 (6 bases). Between the trimmed V and J ends, which lost 7 bases and 6 bases, there was a span of 20 bases. The germline CDR1 and CDR2 sequences are SGHNT and YYREEE (reference sequence). The CDR3 sequence is 14 residues long.